Presented here are 2 T cell receptor beta chains from one specimen sequenced in a study of tumor-infiltrating lymphocytes in primary liver carcinoma. Total RNA amounting to 500 ng was the source from which TCR beta cDNA was made with a constant-region primer. Construction of TCR beta libraries relied on three successive nested multiplex PCR rounds employing slightly modified ARM-PCR. The opening two PCR rounds, around 11 cycles each, paired TRBV1-TRBV30 forward primers with a C-beta reverse primer. MiXCR was run by TCRdb on the multiplex PCR reads, yielding one entry per CDR3 protein. The sample has about 99,000 distinct CDR3 sequences; around two thirds are singletons. Co-extraction yielded RNA and DNA from around 20-30 mg of unsorted bulk tissue. The sequenced sample was liver tumor tissue from sampling region 5. Subset given: tumor region T5, tumor centre. The receptors originated from a woman aged 60-70 years with primary liver carcinoma and hepatitis B virus infection.

This clonotype was observed at least ten times. The chain links TRBV6-5 to TRBJ2-5, with TRBD2 as a possible D gene (6 bases). This CDR3 contains 14 residues. With 5 bases removed from V and 4 bases from J, the gap between germline ends came to 14 bases. Germline V gene lookup returns CDR1 MNHEY and CDR2 SVGAGI. The CDR3 nucleotides read TGTGCCAGCAGTCGAGAGGCGGGGAGAGAGACCCAGTACTTC. Amino acid sequence: CASSREAGRETQYF.

With respect to this clonotype: This likely comes from a read error, as the CDR3 has no conserved phenylalanine or tryptophan at its end. This chain links TRBV11-2 with TRBJ2-1; D ambiguous. Germline-derived CDR1 and CDR2 are SGHAT and FQNNGV. This CDR3 region has 13 residues. The CDR3, as DNA: TGTGCCAGCAGCTTAGGGCACTACAATGGGCAGTTCATC. This encodes CASSLGHYNGQFI.